The entry that follows covers one T cell receptor beta chain sequence. Trimming pared 9 bases from V and 5 bases from J, leaving 14 bases between. Germline loops: CDR1 SGHNT, CDR2 YYREEE (reference sequence). CDR3 length equals 13 residues. This entry is derived from a study of blood T cell repertoires in COVID-19. Study background: Samples representing acute and convalescent COVID-19 were sourced from the United States, Italy and Spain.

The assay was immunoSEQ multiplex PCR, and TCRdb's table has in-frame clones only and misses some. The sample has 52,000 or so clones; about 90% are singletons. This receptor was obtained from a human donor in a cohort sampled during active COVID-19. This chain connects TRBV5-4 to TRBJ2-2, with D maybe TRBD2 (6 bases). What was sequenced was peripheral blood. CDR3 sequence: CATSTRSTGELFF. The CDR3 DNA is TGTGCCACCTCGACTAGATCTACCGGGGAGCTGTTTTTT.